Listed here are 4 T cell receptor beta chains from one sample, sequenced in a study of T cell responses to AZD1222 COVID-19 vaccine. Some clones are missing from TCRdb's copy, which holds only in-frame ones; the method was immunoSEQ multiplex PCR. The sample includes about 150,000 clones, 82% of them seen just once. Here the sequenced sample was peripheral blood, taken on day 0 of MenACWY control vaccination. The receptors shown here come from an adult in good health.

The chain has TRBV27 and TRBJ2-1, with TRBD2 matching 8 bases. This CDR3 contains 15 residues. The germline V gene has CDR1 MNHEY and CDR2 SMNVEV (reference sequence). Trimming at V came to 3 bases and at J to 3 bases, leaving 4 bases not matched to a gene. The CDR3 sequence is CASSFPGGDYNEQFF. The CDR3 bases are TGTGCCAGCAGTTTCCCCGGGGGGGACTACAATGAGCAGTTCTTC.

The rearrangement uses TRBV18 and TRBJ1-3; no firm D call. Germline loops: CDR1 KGHSH, CDR2 LQKENI. This CDR3 has 11 amino acids. The V and J ends lost 6 bases and 4 bases respectively, with 4 bases between them. CDR3 bases: TGTGCCAGCTCGTCAGGAAACACCATATATTTT. It codes for CASSSGNTIYF. The full variable domain, rest sourced from reference TRBV18 and TRBJ1-3, is NAGVMQNPRHLVRRRGQEARLRCSPMKGHSHVYWYRQLPEEGLKFMVYLQKENIIDESGMPKERFSAEFPKEGPSILRIQQVVRGDSAAYFCASSSGNTIYFGEGSWLTVV.

The chain has TRBV10-1 and TRBJ2-7, with D perhaps TRBD2 (5 bases). The germline V gene has CDR1 WNHNN and CDR2 SYGVQD (reference sequence). This CDR3 comprises 11 residues. Trimming cost V 3 bases and J 5 bases, with 5 bases left between them. In DNA, the CDR3 is TGCGCCAGCAGTGACGGGGACGAGCAGTACTTC. Protein: CASSDGDEQYF.

The chain recombines TRBV12-5 with TRBJ1-6; 7 bases align to TRBD1. The ends lost 2 bases at V and 7 bases at J; junction bases unmatched: 8. The germline V gene encodes CDR1 LGHNT and CDR2 FRNRAP. This CDR3 region has 16 residues. The CDR3 DNA follows: TGTGCTAGTGGTTTGCTCGACAGGGTGGAAAATTCACCCCTCCACTTT. Amino acid sequence: CASGLLDRVENSPLHF.